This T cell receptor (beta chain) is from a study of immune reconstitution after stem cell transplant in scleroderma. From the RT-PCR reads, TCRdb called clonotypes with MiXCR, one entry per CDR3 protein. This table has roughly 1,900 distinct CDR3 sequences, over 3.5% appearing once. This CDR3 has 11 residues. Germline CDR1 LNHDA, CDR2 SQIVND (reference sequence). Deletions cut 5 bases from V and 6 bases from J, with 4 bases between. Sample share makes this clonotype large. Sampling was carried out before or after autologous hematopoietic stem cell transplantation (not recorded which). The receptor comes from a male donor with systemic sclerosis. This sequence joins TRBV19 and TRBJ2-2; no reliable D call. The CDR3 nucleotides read TGTGCCAGTAGTCGGGCCGGGGAGCTGTTTTTT. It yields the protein CASSRAGELFF.